These T cell receptor beta chains were read from a single sample in a study of T cells in Graves' hyperthyroidism and ophthalmopathy. TCRdb used MiXCR to reprocess the multiplex PCR reads, holding one entry per CDR3 protein. There are 550,000 to 600,000 distinct CDR3 sequences in the sample; about a sixth occur only once, and 18% lies in the top ten. The sequencing sample was made of blood. All receptors derive from a woman younger than 35 with Graves' hyperthyroidism. Each CDR3 is given with its conserved first and last residue. Fields, in order: D gene, V gene, clone size, J gene, CDR3 DNA, CDR3 protein. D genes are given only for firm matches. Clone size is shown for a subset of rows, as once, few, many or a class of expanded clone.

D: .
V: TRBV14
size: .
J: TRBJ2-7
DNA: TGTGCCAGCAGCCTTCGGACACTTTTGGGGTACGAGCAGTACTTC
CDR3: CASSLRTLLGYEQYF

D: TRBD2
V: TRBV5-5
size: .
J: TRBJ2-2
DNA: TGTGCCAGCAGCTTGGATTTGTGGAAAAAGCGGGAGGCCGTCACCGGGGAGCTGTTTTTT
CDR3: CASSLDLWKKREAVTGELFF

D: .
V: TRBV20-1
size: many
J: TRBJ1-5
DNA: TGCAGTGCTCGTACAGGGAACGGTCAGCCCCAGCATTTT
CDR3: CSARTGNGQPQHF

D: .
V: TRBV7-9
size: many
J: TRBJ1-4
DNA: TGTGCCAGCAGCCCAGTTGCAACTAATGAAAAACTGTTTTTT
CDR3: CASSPVATNEKLFF

D: .
V: TRBV9
size: .
J: TRBJ1-4
DNA: TGTGCCAGCAGCGTAGAAGGCAGGGATAATGAAAAACTGTTTTTT
CDR3: CASSVEGRDNEKLFF

D: .
V: TRBV3-1
size: few
J: TRBJ2-7
DNA: TGTGCCAGCAGAGGAGATTCGAGCTCCTACGAGCAGTACTTC
CDR3: CASRGDSSSYEQYF

D: TRBD2
V: TRBV28
size: many
J: TRBJ2-5
DNA: TGTGCCAGCAGTTCGCGACGAACCGGGACTAGCGGGAGAGAGACCCAGTACTTC
CDR3: CASSSRRTGTSGRETQYF

D: .
V: TRBV6-5
size: .
J: TRBJ2-1
DNA: TGTGCCAGCAGTTACTCGTCTAGCTGGGCCTACAATGAGCAGTTCTTC
CDR3: CASSYSSSWAYNEQFF

D: .
V: TRBV7-6
size: many
J: TRBJ1-1
DNA: TGTGCCAGCAGCTTAGCTAGGAATCCGCCCACTGAAGCTTTCTTT
CDR3: CASSLARNPPTEAFF

D: .
V: TRBV18
size: .
J: TRBJ2-7
DNA: TGTGCCAGCTCAGCCGGGACGCCTGAGGACGAGCAGTACTTC
CDR3: CASSAGTPEDEQYF

D: .
V: TRBV6-1
size: many
J: TRBJ2-1
DNA: TGTGCCAGCAGACCGGTGGGCTCCTACAATGAGCAGTTCTTC
CDR3: CASRPVGSYNEQFF

D: TRBD1
V: TRBV3-1
size: .
J: TRBJ1-2
DNA: TGTGCCAGCAGAGGGACAGGGGGAAGTAACTATGGCTACACCTTC
CDR3: CASRGTGGSNYGYTF

D: TRBD2
V: TRBV27
size: many
J: TRBJ2-7
DNA: TGTGCCAGCAGTTTAGCCCCGGGACTAGCGGGGGGGGCCTACGAGCAGTACTTC
CDR3: CASSLAPGLAGGAYEQYF

D: TRBD1
V: TRBV18
size: .
J: TRBJ1-3
DNA: TGTGCCAGCTCACCATACATACCCGGGACAGGGCAATCTGGAAACACCATATATTTT
CDR3: CASSPYIPGTGQSGNTIYF

D: TRBD1
V: TRBV2
size: many
J: TRBJ2-1
DNA: TGTGCCAGCAGTCCTTTCCCACGACAGGGGGCAAATGAGCAGTTCTTC
CDR3: CASSPFPRQGANEQFF

D: .
V: TRBV27
size: few
J: TRBJ2-7
DNA: TGTGCCAGCAGTTTATCCAATTTAAGGGGGGGAAGCGAGCAGTACTTC
CDR3: CASSLSNLRGGSEQYF

D: .
V: TRBV2
size: many
J: TRBJ2-7
DNA: TGTGCCAGCACTAGGACGGGGGACGAGCAGTACTTC
CDR3: CASTRTGDEQYF

D: .
V: TRBV3-1
size: few
J: TRBJ2-7
DNA: TGTGCCAGCAGCCAAGAAGGTTTCGAGCAGTACTTC
CDR3: CASSQEGFEQYF

D: .
V: TRBV20-1
size: few
J: TRBJ2-5
DNA: TGCAGTGCCGGTAGCGTAGGGGGGGGAGAGACCCAGTACTTC
CDR3: CSAGSVGGGETQYF

D: .
V: TRBV20-1
size: many
J: TRBJ2-2
DNA: TGCAGTGCTAGAGATGCGGCGACAGGGAACACCGGGGAGCTGTTTTTT
CDR3: CSARDAATGNTGELFF

D: .
V: TRBV5-1
size: .
J: TRBJ1-2
DNA: TGCGCCAGCAGCTTGGAACAGGGCGGTCCCAACTATGGCTACACCTTC
CDR3: CASSLEQGGPNYGYTF

D: .
V: TRBV15
size: .
J: TRBJ1-4
DNA: TGTGCCAGCTCATGGACCGAGGGAGAAAAACTGTTTTTT
CDR3: CASSWTEGEKLFF

D: TRBD1
V: TRBV4-2
size: many
J: TRBJ1-1
DNA: TGTGCCAGCAGCTCGTTGAACAGGGGGAGCACTGAAGCTTTCTTT
CDR3: CASSSLNRGSTEAFF

D: .
V: TRBV2
size: .
J: TRBJ2-3
DNA: TGTGCCAGCCTCCCCACAGATACGCAGTATTTT
CDR3: CASLPTDTQYF

D: .
V: TRBV7-2
size: few
J: TRBJ2-1
DNA: TGTGCCAGCAGCTCCGAGAAAATCAAAATCAGGGCCGGACAGTTCTTC
CDR3: CASSSEKIKIRAGQFF

D: .
V: TRBV12-3/TRBV12-4
size: many
J: TRBJ2-1
DNA: TGTGCCAGCAGTTCACAGGGCCCCTACAATGAGCAGTTCTTC
CDR3: CASSSQGPYNEQFF

D: .
V: TRBV7-2
size: many
J: TRBJ2-5
DNA: TGTGCCAGCAGCTGGGGGAGCAGGCAGCAAGAGACCCAGTACTTC
CDR3: CASSWGSRQQETQYF

D: .
V: TRBV20-1
size: .
J: TRBJ2-6
DNA: TGCAGTGCTGTATCACAGGGTCCCCCCTCTGGGGCCAACGTCCTGACTTTC
CDR3: CSAVSQGPPSGANVLTF

D: TRBD1
V: TRBV20-1
size: many
J: TRBJ1-1
DNA: TGCAGTGCTAGTGGACAGGGGATCGCTGAAGCTTTCTTT
CDR3: CSASGQGIAEAFF

D: .
V: TRBV28
size: few
J: TRBJ2-7
DNA: TGTGCCGGCAGTTATCGGACAGAGAACTACGAGCAGTACTTC
CDR3: CAGSYRTENYEQYF

D: TRBD1
V: TRBV3-1
size: few
J: TRBJ1-2
DNA: TGTGCCAGCAGCCCCCGGACAGGGAATGGCTACACCTTC
CDR3: CASSPRTGNGYTF

D: TRBD1
V: TRBV4-3
size: .
J: TRBJ1-4
DNA: TGCGCCAGCAGCCAAGATCCGGGACAGCTTAATGAAAAACTGTTTTTT
CDR3: CASSQDPGQLNEKLFF

D: .
V: TRBV2
size: few
J: TRBJ1-2
DNA: TGTGCCACCAAGGGGGAGGGTTTCGGCTACACCTTC
CDR3: CATKGEGFGYTF